This entry lists 4 T cell receptor beta chains sequenced from one sample in a study of cytomegalovirus exposure and HLA in healthy donors. Primers: 60 Vbeta forward and 13 Jbeta reverse. Profiled with immunoSEQ multiplex PCR; TCRdb holds only in-frame clones, not every one. The sample consists of approximately 110,000 clones, approximately 15% of them appearing once. The sequenced sample consisted of PBMCs. The receptors stem from a woman between 18 and 29 years old in good health and CMV-seronegative.

The gene calls are TRBV9 and TRBJ2-7; 9 bases match TRBD1. This CDR3 region has 15 residues. Germline CDR1 and CDR2: SGDLS and YYNGEE. The J segment lost 5 bases and the V segment lost 0 bases, leaving 6 bases of the junction unmatched. CDR3 nucleotides: TGTGCCAGCAGCGTAGATACAGGGGGCTTCAACGAGCAGTACTTC. This codes for CASSVDTGGFNEQYF.

The rearrangement uses TRBV5-1 and TRBJ2-5; D possibly corresponds to TRBD1 (5 bases). V was trimmed by 0 bases and J by 2 bases, leaving 11 bases between them. CDR1 is SGHRS, CDR2 YFSETQ, per germline. The CDR3 is made up of 15 amino acids. This CDR3 is CASSLEGSRQETQYF. The CDR3 nucleotides read TGCGCCAGCAGCTTGGAGGGGTCTAGACAAGAGACCCAGTACTTC.

V and J are TRBV21-1 and TRBJ1-5; TRBD1, the table's D call, was not compared with the DNA. TRBV21-1 is designated a pseudogene. The CDR3 runs to 15 residues. CDR3 amino acids: CASSSGQGPRVPQHF. For the CDR3, the DNA is TGTGCCAGCAGTTCTGGACAGGGGCCCAGGGTTCCCCAGCATTTT.

This clone was counted a few times. As DNA, the CDR3 is TGTGCCAGCATGACACGGACTCTGAACACTGAAGCTTTCTTT. This translates into CASMTRTLNTEAFF. V gene TRBV6-6 combines with J gene TRBJ1-1; D is undetermined. Trimming took 7 bases from V and 0 from J, leaving 12 bases between them. CDR3 length: 14 amino acids. Germline V gene data show CDR1 as MNHNY and CDR2 as SVGAGI (reference sequence).